By its share, the clone carrying this T cell receptor beta chain is medium-sized (0.01 to 0.1%). Its antigen remains unknown. Thyroid surgery was preceded by no treatment in any patient. This sample is drawn from a study of metastatic and nonmetastatic thyroid tumors. Study-level findings and limits: The study reportedly found significantly higher TCR beta diversity in malignant thyroid tumors than benign nodules, in blood and tumor.

CDR1 and CDR2 (germline): MDHEN, SYDVKM. V shed 6 bases and J 2 bases; nucleotides not matched to a gene: 7. CDR3 length: 15 amino acids. TCRdb re-called the PCR reads through MiXCR. The sample contains under 25,000 clones, approximately 25% of which appear only once. This rearrangement joins TRBV28 to TRBJ1-1; TRBD1 matches 9 bases. Sequencing input: blood. This receptor was obtained from a male donor with papillary thyroid cancer or a benign thyroid nodule (not recorded which). Some clones in this sample may be carry-over from other donors' samples. The CDR3 sequence: CASRPPGQGNTEAFF. The CDR3 DNA follows: TGTGCCAGCAGACCACCGGGACAGGGTAACACTGAAGCTTTCTTT.